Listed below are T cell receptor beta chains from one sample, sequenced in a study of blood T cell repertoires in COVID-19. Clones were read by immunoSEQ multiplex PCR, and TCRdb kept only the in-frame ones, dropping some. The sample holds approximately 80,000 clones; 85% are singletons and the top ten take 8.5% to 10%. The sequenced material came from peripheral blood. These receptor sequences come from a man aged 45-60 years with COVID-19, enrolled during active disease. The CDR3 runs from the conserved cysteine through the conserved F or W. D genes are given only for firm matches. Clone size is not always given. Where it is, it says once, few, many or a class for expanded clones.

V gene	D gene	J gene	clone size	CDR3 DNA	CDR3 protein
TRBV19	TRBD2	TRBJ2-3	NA	TGTGCCAGTAGTATAGGGGGGGGAGGCACAGATACGCAGTATTTT	CASSIGGGGTDTQYF
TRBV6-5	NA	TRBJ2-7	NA	TGTGCCAGCACCGTAGCAGGGGTAACCCCCTACGAGCAGTACTTC	CASTVAGVTPYEQYF
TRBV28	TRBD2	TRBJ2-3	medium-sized	TGTGCCAGCAGCCTAGCGGGAGTAGAGGTAGATACGCAGTATTTT	CASSLAGVEVDTQYF
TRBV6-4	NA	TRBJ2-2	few	TGTGCCAGCAGTGACTCTAGCGACACCGGGGAGCTGTTTTTT	CASSDSSDTGELFF
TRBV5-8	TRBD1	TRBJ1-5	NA	TGTGCCAGCAGCTTGAGGGGACAGGGGGCCGGCAATCAGCCCCAGCATTTT	CASSLRGQGAGNQPQHF
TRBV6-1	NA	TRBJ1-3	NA	TGTGCCAGCAGTGATAGGAGGCCGGCTGGAAACACCATATATTTT	CASSDRRPAGNTIYF
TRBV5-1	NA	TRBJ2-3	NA	TGCGCCAGCAGCTTAGAGAGGAGCACAGATACGCAGTATTTT	CASSLERSTDTQYF
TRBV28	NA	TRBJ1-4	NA	TGTGCCAGCAGCCTACCGACAGGTAGAGGTGAAAAACTGTTTTTT	CASSLPTGRGEKLFF
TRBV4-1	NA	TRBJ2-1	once	TGCGCCAGCAGCCAAGATACCGCACTATACAATGAGCAGTTCTTC	CASSQDTALYNEQFF
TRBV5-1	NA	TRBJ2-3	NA	TGCGCCAGCAGCTTCTTAGCGGACACAGATACGCAGTATTTT	CASSFLADTDTQYF
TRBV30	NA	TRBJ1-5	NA	TGTGCCTGGAGTCATCAGGGCAATCAGCCCCAGCATTTT	CAWSHQGNQPQHF
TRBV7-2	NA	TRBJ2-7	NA	TGTGCCAGCAGCTATAGGGGGACCATGACTTACGAGCAGTACTTC	CASSYRGTMTYEQYF
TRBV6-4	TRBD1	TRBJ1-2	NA	TGTGCCAGCAGTGACTCCCCCGACAGGGGGGATGGCTACACCTTC	CASSDSPDRGDGYTF
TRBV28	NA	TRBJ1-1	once	TGTGCCAGTAACGTCAGGACTGAAGCTTTCTTT	CASNVRTEAFF
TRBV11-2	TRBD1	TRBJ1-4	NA	TGTGCCAGCAGCGCCGGGACAGGGTATAATGAAAAACTGTTTTTT	CASSAGTGYNEKLFF
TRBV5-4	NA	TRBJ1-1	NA	TGTGCCAGCAGCTTGGACCCAGGCAGACTGAACACTGAAGCTTTCTTT	CASSLDPGRLNTEAFF
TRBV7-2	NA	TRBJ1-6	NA	TGTGCCAGCAGCTTCGTGGGGGGGCAAGCGGAATCACCCCTCCACTTT	CASSFVGGQAESPLHF
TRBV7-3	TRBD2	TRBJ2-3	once	TGTGCCAGCAGCCCCCGCCTAGCGGGAGCCGGAGATACGCAGTATTTT	CASSPRLAGAGDTQYF
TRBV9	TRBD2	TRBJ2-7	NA	TGTGCCAGCAGCGTCCAAGCGGGAGGGCCCAACGAGCAGTACTTC	CASSVQAGGPNEQYF
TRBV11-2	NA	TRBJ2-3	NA	TGTGCCAGCAGCTTAACAGGGGGAGGGCGCCTCGATACGCAGTATTTT	CASSLTGGGRLDTQYF
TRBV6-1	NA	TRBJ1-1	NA	TGTGCCAGCAGTGAAACGTGGTCCGGCACTGAAGCTTTCTTT	CASSETWSGTEAFF
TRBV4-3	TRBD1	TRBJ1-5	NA	TGCGCCAGCAGCCAAGGGACAGGGGACGTTTCCAATCAGCCCCAGCATTTT	CASSQGTGDVSNQPQHF
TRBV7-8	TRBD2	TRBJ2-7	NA	TGTGCCAGCAGCTTTCTAGCGGGACGGGGTAGGGAGCAGTACTTC	CASSFLAGRGREQYF
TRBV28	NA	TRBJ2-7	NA	TGTGCCAGCAAAAGTTTAGATAAGGGAGGCGAGCAGTACTTC	CASKSLDKGGEQYF
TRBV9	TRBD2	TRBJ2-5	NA	TGTGCCAGCAGCTTGACTAGCGGCCAAGAGACCCAGTACTTC	CASSLTSGQETQYF
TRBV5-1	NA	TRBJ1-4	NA	TGCGCCAGCAGCCATTCAGGGTACGATGAAAAACTGTTTTTT	CASSHSGYDEKLFF
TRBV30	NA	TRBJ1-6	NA	TGTGCCTGGGAACAGGGCCTCCGAAGGGATTCACCCCTCCACTTT	CAWEQGLRRDSPLHF
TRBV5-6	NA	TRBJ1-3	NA	TGTGCCAGCAGCTCGGGTGGTTTTCCTGGAAACACCATATATTTT	CASSSGGFPGNTIYF
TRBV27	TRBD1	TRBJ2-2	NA	TGTGCCAGCAGTTACCAGGGGGTTAACACCGGGGAGCTGTTTTTT	CASSYQGVNTGELFF
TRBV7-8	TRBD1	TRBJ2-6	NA	TGTGCCAGCAGCCGGGACAGTCGGCCCTCTGGGGCCAACGTCCTGACTTTC	CASSRDSRPSGANVLTF
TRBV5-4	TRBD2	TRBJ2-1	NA	TGTGCCAGCAGCTTGGTGAGCGGGAGTTACAATGAGCAGTTCTTC	CASSLVSGSYNEQFF